Listed below are T cell receptor beta chains from one sample, sequenced in a study of cytomegalovirus exposure and HLA in healthy donors. Profiled with immunoSEQ multiplex PCR; TCRdb holds only in-frame clones, not every one. The sample includes around 76,000 clones, around two thirds of them seen just once. Sequenced material: PBMCs. These receptors all come from a woman aged 45-65 years in good health and CMV-seropositive. Both conserved end residues are part of each CDR3. A D gene is named only where the DNA matches it firmly. Size is stated for part of the rows, as once, few or many counts, or as a class when the clone is expanded.

CDR3 length,J gene,D gene,V gene,clone size,CDR3 protein,CDR3 DNA
15,TRBJ2-1,TRBD1,TRBV30,.,CAWSVRDRDYNEQFF,TGTGCCTGGAGTGTACGGGACAGGGACTACAATGAGCAGTTCTTC
12,TRBJ2-3,.,TRBV29-1,.,CSVASEWDTQYF,TGCAGCGTTGCTAGTGAATGGGATACGCAGTATTTT
14,TRBJ2-2,TRBD2,TRBV25-1,.,CASTSSGRTGELFF,TGTGCCAGCACCTCTAGCGGGAGAACCGGGGAGCTGTTTTTT
14,TRBJ2-7,.,TRBV11-1,few,CASSLGYSSYEQYF,TGTGCCAGCAGCTTAGGATACAGTTCCTACGAGCAGTACTTC
14,TRBJ2-7,.,TRBV6-5,few,CASSYTRGIAEQYF,TGTGCCAGCAGTTACACTCGGGGTATAGCGGAGCAGTACTTC
13,TRBJ1-2,.,TRBV28,.,CASSLAGENDYTF,TGTGCCAGCAGTTTGGCTGGGGAGAATGACTACACCTTC
16,TRBJ2-1,TRBD2,TRBV11-2,.,CASSSRLAFVYNEQFF,TGTGCCAGCAGCTCAAGACTAGCTTTTGTCTACAATGAGCAGTTCTTC
16,TRBJ2-1,TRBD2,TRBV9,.,CASSVRIAGGPHEQFF,TGTGCCAGCAGCGTACGGATAGCGGGGGGGCCCCATGAGCAGTTCTTC
18,TRBJ2-5,TRBD2,TRBV4-3,.,CASSQEGATSGGLETQYF,TGCGCCAGCAGCCAAGAAGGAGCGACTAGCGGGGGGCTCGAGACCCAGTACTTC
14,TRBJ1-2,.,TRBV6-4,few,CASSDGSEVYGYTF,TGTGCCAGCAGTGACGGTTCGGAGGTCTATGGCTACACCTTC
15,TRBJ2-2,.,TRBV7-2,.,CASSLVAGQGGELFF,TGTGCCAGCAGCTTAGTAGCCGGGCAGGGCGGGGAGCTGTTTTTT
15,TRBJ2-2,TRBD2,TRBV5-1,.,CASSWTGTSAGELFF,TGCGCCAGCAGCTGGACCGGGACTAGCGCCGGGGAGCTGTTTTTT
15,TRBJ2-5,.,TRBV5-6,.,CASSLAVGIQETQYF,TGTGCCAGCAGCTTGGCCGTCGGGATCCAAGAGACCCAGTACTTC
15,TRBJ2-7,.,TRBV11-2,.,CASSLGRAGSYEQYF,TGTGCCAGCAGCTTAGGTAGAGCGGGTTCCTACGAGCAGTACTTC
17,TRBJ1-6,.,TRBV10-3,.,CAISVKGHTSYNSPLHF,TGTGCCATCAGTGTCAAGGGACACACCTCCTATAATTCACCCCTCCACTTT
15,TRBJ2-3,.,TRBV6-1,.,CASSRTRGGTDTQYF,TGTGCCAGCAGCCGTACGCGGGGTGGTACAGATACGCAGTATTTT
18,TRBJ2-5,TRBD2,TRBV2,.,CASSERVSSGGAAETQYF,TGTGCCAGCAGTGAACGGGTTTCTAGCGGGGGGGCCGCTGAGACCCAGTACTTC
14,TRBJ1-4,TRBD1,TRBV7-6,.,CASSFRDRNEKLFF,TGTGCCAGCAGCTTCCGGGACAGGAATGAAAAACTGTTTTTT
15,TRBJ1-3,.,TRBV6-5,once,CASRLTGTSGNTIYF,TGTGCCAGCAGACTTACAGGGACCTCTGGAAACACCATATATTTT
14,TRBJ1-5,.,TRBV19,.,CASSPGEGHQPQHF,TGTGCCAGTAGCCCCGGGGAGGGGCATCAGCCCCAGCATTTT
15,TRBJ2-7,.,TRBV28,.,CASSLGSRGAYEQYF,TGTGCCAGCAGTTTGGGGTCCAGGGGAGCTTACGAGCAGTACTTC
13,TRBJ1-4,.,TRBV7-8,.,CASPRGGWEKLFF,TGTGCCAGCCCGAGGGGGGGCTGGGAAAAACTGTTTTTT
14,TRBJ2-7,.,TRBV7-9,.,CASSPPGSSYEQYF,TGTGCCAGCAGCCCCCCAGGCAGCTCCTACGAGCAGTACTTC
18,TRBJ1-2,.,TRBV28,.,CASSFRGWPDPRDYGYTF,TGTGCCAGCAGTTTCCGGGGGTGGCCCGACCCCAGGGACTATGGCTACACCTTC
16,TRBJ1-2,.,TRBV5-6,.,CASSLALRTSGYGYTF,TGTGCCAGCAGCTTGGCCCTCAGGACATCTGGCTATGGCTACACCTTC
12,TRBJ1-2,.,TRBV13,.,CASSSSGLGYTF,TGTGCCAGCAGCTCTTCGGGTCTTGGCTACACCTTC
20,TRBJ1-2,.,TRBV23-1,few,CASRTDTVRSWRLLNYGYTF,TGCGCCAGCAGGACCGACACGGTAAGGTCGTGGAGGCTGCTCAACTATGGCTACACCTTC
18,TRBJ2-2,TRBD2,TRBV4-3,.,CASSQDGLAGSSLGELFF,TGCGCCAGCAGCCAAGATGGACTAGCGGGATCAAGTCTCGGGGAGCTGTTTTTT
16,TRBJ1-1,TRBD1,TRBV18,.,CASSPGAQGAFTEAFF,TGTGCCAGCTCTCCGGGAGCGCAGGGGGCGTTCACTGAAGCTTTCTTT
15,TRBJ1-2,.,TRBV5-1,.,CASSLVAAQDYGYTF,TGCGCCAGCAGCTTGGTGGCAGCTCAGGACTATGGCTACACCTTC
18,TRBJ2-3,TRBD2,TRBV28,.,CASRGLAGGPGNTDTQYF,TGTGCCAGCCGTGGACTAGCGGGAGGGCCAGGGAACACAGATACGCAGTATTTT
16,TRBJ2-1,TRBD2,TRBV7-9,.,CASSLPPSGRSNEQFF,TGTGCCAGCAGCTTACCCCCTAGCGGGAGATCTAATGAGCAGTTCTTC
13,TRBJ2-7,.,TRBV6-1,.,CASSDRQTYEQYF,TGTGCCAGCAGTGATCGTCAGACCTACGAGCAGTACTTC
15,TRBJ1-1,.,TRBV27,.,CASSKQPGGDTEAFF,TGTGCCAGCAGTAAACAACCCGGGGGGGACACTGAAGCTTTCTTT
15,TRBJ1-2,.,TRBV4-3,.,CASSQGGTGVDGYTF,TGCGCCAGCAGCCAAGGCGGAACGGGGGTGGATGGCTACACCTTC
14,TRBJ2-1,.,TRBV2,once,CASSGRQNYNEQFF,TGTGCCAGCAGTGGGCGGCAGAACTACAATGAGCAGTTCTTC
17,TRBJ1-5,TRBD1,TRBV7-9,.,CASSFGSGTGRHQPQHF,TGTGCCAGCAGCTTCGGGTCTGGGACAGGACGGCATCAGCCCCAGCATTTT
14,TRBJ1-5,.,TRBV28,once,CASKVGGSNQPQHF,TGTGCCAGCAAAGTCGGGGGTTCAAATCAGCCCCAGCATTTT
22,TRBJ1-1,TRBD1,TRBV7-3,.,CASSLKGGVRGQGASGNTEAFF,TGTGCCAGCAGCTTAAAAGGGGGCGTCCGGGGACAGGGGGCATCGGGGAACACTGAAGCTTTCTTT
17,TRBJ2-1,TRBD2,TRBV7-2,.,CASSLAERGLAGGREFF,TGTGCCAGCAGCTTAGCAGAACGAGGACTAGCGGGGGGCAGGGAGTTCTTC
16,TRBJ2-1,.,TRBV5-1,.,CASCKERGYSYNEQFF,TGCGCCAGCTGCAAGGAGCGCGGGTACTCCTACAATGAGCAGTTCTTC
12,TRBJ2-7,.,TRBV5-6,.,CASSRDTFEQYF,TGTGCCAGCAGTCGGGATACCTTCGAGCAGTACTTC
15,TRBJ2-5,.,TRBV10-3,.,CAISSSQGLKETQYF,TGTGCCATCAGTTCCTCTCAGGGATTAAAAGAGACCCAGTACTTC
14,TRBJ1-4,.,TRBV30,.,CAWSSGLGSEKLFF,TGTGCCTGGAGTTCTGGACTCGGGTCGGAAAAACTGTTTTTT
15,TRBJ1-6,TRBD1,TRBV6-5,.,CASSNLDRGTSPLHF,TGTGCCAGCAGCAACCTGGACAGGGGAACTTCACCCCTCCACTTT